This T cell receptor beta chain stems from a study of shared clonotypes between healthy human individuals. Findings and limits, study-wide: Generation probabilities were higher for clonotypes shared across all four sorted-subset donors than for unshared ones.

Per the germline V gene, CDR1 is MDHEN and CDR2 is SYDVKM. The V end was cut by 6 bases, the J end by 3 bases, with 8 bases between. The CDR3 runs 12 residues. Per the study methods: Junction-only immunoSEQ sequences carried no quality scores, so filtering differed. Produced via immunoSEQ multiplex PCR; TCRdb's table is partial and in-frame only. From that table come the V and J calls and clone size; the DNA was used to work out D and trimming. The sample carries some 2 million clones, less than 95% recorded once. Positively selected for CCR7, the CD45RO-negative cells used as naive CD8 cells excluded terminally differentiated effector memory CD45RA+ cells. A note on this clone: Its antigen remains unknown.

This rearrangement joins TRBV28 to TRBJ1-1; D unclear. Source material: naive CD8+ T cells sorted from blood. This clonotype was obtained from a man aged 18 to 29 in good health. CDR3 loop: CASRDGDTEAFF. The CDR3 DNA follows: TGTGCCAGCAGGGATGGGGACACTGAAGCTTTCTTT.